A single sample is the source of the 28 T cell receptor beta chains below, sequenced in a study of blood T cell repertoires in COVID-19. Profiled with immunoSEQ multiplex PCR; TCRdb holds only in-frame clones, not every one. The table lists approximately 110,000 clones, about 87% of them singletons. Sequencing was performed on peripheral blood. These TCRs come from a woman in her 50s with acute or convalescent COVID-19.

This rearrangement joins TRBV19 to TRBJ2-2; unclear D gene. The CDR3 consists of 15 residues. V lost 7 bases and J lost 0, with 12 bases in between. Germline CDR1 reads LNHDA; CDR2 reads SQIVND (reference sequence). The CDR3: CASNKHEANTGELFF. The CDR3 DNA reads TGTGCCAGTAATAAACACGAGGCGAACACCGGGGAGCTGTTTTTT.

The rearrangement links TRBV5-5 to TRBJ1-5; 7 positions match TRBD1. The CDR3 runs to 16 residues. Unmatched junction bases numbered 6, after V lost 0 bases and J lost 3 bases. Germline CDR1 SGHKS, CDR2 YYEKEE (reference sequence). The chain's CDR3 is CASSLGGTGDNQPQHF. The CDR3, as DNA: TGTGCCAGCAGCTTGGGGGGAACAGGGGACAATCAGCCCCAGCATTTT.

This clone was recorded a few times. The V gene is TRBV18, the J gene TRBJ1-5; 8 nucleotides agree with TRBD1. Trimming cost V 3 bases and J 3 bases; bases outside gene matches: 13. CDR3 length: 18 amino acids. CDR1 is KGHSH and CDR2 is LQKENI in the germline V gene. This CDR3 reads CASSPTGTGLRINQPQHF. The CDR3 DNA sequence: TGTGCCAGCTCACCTACCGGGACAGGATTGAGGATCAATCAGCCCCAGCATTTT. Full variable domain (remainder filled in from reference TRBV18 and TRBJ1-5): NAGVMQNPRHLVRRRGQEARLRCSPMKGHSHVYWYRQLPEEGLKFMVYLQKENIIDESGMPKERFSAEFPKEGPSILRIQQVVRGDSAAYFCASSPTGTGLRINQPQHFGDGTRLSIL.

The chain couples TRBV5-1 to TRBJ2-7; 10 nucleotides match TRBD1. Trimming cost V 7 bases and J 0 bases; bases outside gene matches: 4. The germline V gene encodes CDR1 SGHRS and CDR2 YFSETQ. The CDR3 has 14 amino acids. CDR3 nucleotide sequence: TGCGCCAGCGCGGGACAGGGGTTCTCCTACGAGCAGTACTTC. Its translation is CASAGQGFSYEQYF. The full variable domain, rest sourced from reference TRBV5-1 and TRBJ2-7, is KAGVTQTPRYLIKTRGQQVTLSCSPISGHRSVSWYQQTPGQGLQFLFEYFSETQRNKGNFPGRFSGRQFSNSRSEMNVSTLELGDSALYLCASAGQGFSYEQYFGPGTRLTVT.

This rearrangement joins TRBV5-1 to TRBJ2-2, with a possible D match to TRBD1 (5 bases). The CDR3 is 12 residues long. Trimming removed 9 bases at V and 3 bases at J, with 9 bases between. From germline, CDR1 is SGHRS and CDR2 YFSETQ. DNA of the CDR3: TGCGCCACCTCAGGGTACACCGGGGAGCTGTTTTTT. Encoded protein: CATSGYTGELFF.

The gene calls are TRBV5-1 and TRBJ1-3; tentative D call: TRBD1 (6 bases). Deletions cut 4 bases from V and 3 bases from J, with 17 bases between. The CDR3 contains 16 residues. The V gene's germline CDR1 is SGHRS and CDR2 YFSETQ. CDR3 in DNA: TGCGCCAGCAGCCTCGGGCCAACAGGGAATGGAAACACCATATATTTT. This encodes CASSLGPTGNGNTIYF. The full variable domain, its missing parts supplied by reference TRBV5-1 and TRBJ1-3, is KAGVTQTPRYLIKTRGQQVTLSCSPISGHRSVSWYQQTPGQGLQFLFEYFSETQRNKGNFPGRFSGRQFSNSRSEMNVSTLELGDSALYLCASSLGPTGNGNTIYFGEGSWLTVV.

This chain links TRBV11-1 with TRBJ1-6; TRBD1 agrees at 10 bases. The CDR3 runs 14 residues. V dropped 5 bases and J dropped 10; count of bases not matched to a gene: 5. CDR1 is SGHAT and CDR2 is FQDESV in the germline V gene (reference sequence). The CDR3 coding sequence is TGTGCCAGCAGCCGGGACAGGGGTGACTCACCCCTCCACTTT. As protein: CASSRDRGDSPLHF.

The chain carries TRBV2 and TRBJ2-3; D is undetermined. V shed 2 bases and J shed 1 base, with 16 bases lying between them. The CDR3 spans 17 residues. CDR1 and CDR2 from the germline V gene are SNHLY and FYNNEI. The CDR3 loop is CASSERSAVSRTDTQYF. CDR3 DNA sequence: TGTGCCAGCAGTGAAAGGTCCGCGGTCTCACGCACAGATACGCAGTATTTT.

This chain uses TRBV12-5 with TRBJ2-3, with 12 bases fitting TRBD2. Germline V CDR1 and CDR2: LGHNT, FRNRAP. The trim removed 3 bases at V and 7 bases at J, leaving 8 bases unmatched. This CDR3 contains 16 residues. CDR3 protein: CASGFTLAGGPNTQYF. The CDR3 region has the DNA TGTGCTAGTGGTTTTACCCTAGCGGGGGGGCCAAATACGCAGTATTTT.

The V call is TRBV27, the J call TRBJ1-2, with D possibly TRBD1 on 5 matching bases. There are 13 residues in the CDR3. CDR1 MNHEY and CDR2 SMNVEV come from the germline V gene (reference sequence). V was cut by 8 bases and J by 5 bases, with 15 bases left in between. The CDR3 loop is CASRNSGGYGYTF. CDR3 DNA sequence: TGTGCCAGCCGCAACTCGGGGGGATATGGCTACACCTTC.

The chain has TRBV28 and TRBJ2-2; 9 bases agree with TRBD1. The CDR3 covers 16 residues. Per the germline V gene, CDR1 is MDHEN and CDR2 is SYDVKM. V was pared by 3 bases and J by 7 bases, with 9 bases of the junction left unmatched. The CDR3 reads CASSFTGQGRYGELFF. CDR3 in DNA: TGTGCCAGCAGTTTTACTGGACAGGGGAGGTACGGGGAGCTGTTTTTT.

V and J are TRBV15 and TRBJ1-2; D is possibly TRBD1 (5 bases). Per the germline V gene, CDR1 is LNHNV and CDR2 is YYDKDF (reference sequence). The CDR3 is 14 amino acids. V lost 0 bases to trimming and J lost 5 bases, with 10 bases between them. The CDR3 nucleotides read TGTGCCACCAGCAGAGATCAAGGGGAATATGGCTACACCTTC. As protein: CATSRDQGEYGYTF.

The chain couples TRBV5-1 to TRBJ2-2, with 10 positions matching TRBD2. CDR3 length: 17 amino acids. J lost 2 bases, V lost 0 bases, and 4 bases had no gene match. The germline gives CDR1 SGHRS, CDR2 YFSETQ. In DNA, the CDR3 is TGCGCCAGCAGCTTGGGTTGGACTAGCGGTAACACCGGGGAGCTGTTTTTT. Protein product: CASSLGWTSGNTGELFF. Looking up the rest from reference TRBV5-1 and TRBJ2-2 gives the full variable domain: KAGVTQTPRYLIKTRGQQVTLSCSPISGHRSVSWYQQTPGQGLQFLFEYFSETQRNKGNFPGRFSGRQFSNSRSEMNVSTLELGDSALYLCASSLGWTSGNTGELFFGEGSRLTVL.

The gene calls are TRBV28 and TRBJ2-1; 9 bases map to TRBD2. J lost 0 bases, V lost 6 bases, and 6 bases had no gene match. The V gene's germline CDR1 is MDHEN and CDR2 SYDVKM. This CDR3 region has 16 residues. CDR3 nucleotide sequence: TGTGCCAGCAGACATAGCGGGGGAAGCTCCTACAATGAGCAGTTCTTC. Translated: CASRHSGGSSYNEQFF. Filled out from reference TRBV28 and TRBJ2-1, the complete variable domain reads DVKVTQSSRYLVKRTGEKVFLECVQDMDHENMFWYRQDPGLGLRLIYFSYDVKMKEKGDIPEGYSVSREKKERFSLILESASTNQTSMYLCASRHSGGSSYNEQFFGPGTRLTVL.

The chain employs TRBV25-1 and TRBJ1-2, with TRBD1 matching 10 bases. CDR3 length: 16 amino acids. With 4 bases clipped from V and 5 bases from J, the junction kept 10 bases outside the gene matches. Germline V CDR1 and CDR2: MGHDK, SYGVNS. This chain's CDR3 is CASSGPGQGTWYGYTF. The CDR3 region has the DNA TGTGCCAGCAGTGGGCCGGGACAGGGGACTTGGTATGGCTACACCTTC.

The V call is TRBV20-1, the J call TRBJ1-2; no clear D gene. V was clipped by 4 bases and J by 3 bases, with 3 bases between them. Germline V gene data show CDR1 as DFQATT and CDR2 as SNEGSKA (reference sequence). This CDR3 has 10 residues. The CDR3 spells CSANYYGYTF. The CDR3 DNA reads as TGCAGTGCTAACTACTATGGCTACACCTTC.

The V gene is TRBV24-1, the J gene TRBJ1-2; perhaps TRBD1 as D (5 bases). V lost 2 bases, J lost 7 bases, and 13 bases lay in between. From germline, CDR1 is KGHDR and CDR2 SFDVKD. This CDR3 comprises 14 residues. The CDR3 DNA follows: TGTGCCACCAGTGATTCCTCAGGGATCGGTGGCTACACCTTC. This codes for CATSDSSGIGGYTF.

This chain uses TRBV3-1 (or the pseudogene TRBV3-2) with TRBJ1-1; weak D call: TRBD1 (6 bases). From germline, CDR1 is LGHDT and CDR2 YNNKEL (reference sequence). The CDR3 extends over 13 amino acids. The V and J ends lost 4 bases and 10 bases respectively, with 16 bases between them. The CDR3 loop reads CASSRLGGEVAFF. The CDR3 DNA reads as TGTGCCAGCAGCCGCCTAGGGGGGGAAGTAGCTTTCTTT.

In its sample, this clone was seen a few times. J is TRBJ1-2 and V is TRBV18; 9 nucleotides align to TRBD1. Unmatched junction bases numbered 12, after V lost 8 bases and J lost 5 bases. The CDR3 sequence is 15 residues long. From germline, CDR1 is KGHSH and CDR2 LQKENI. The CDR3 is CASAPAGTGTYGYTF. DNA of the CDR3: TGTGCCAGCGCTCCGGCCGGGACAGGGACGTATGGCTACACCTTC. The full variable domain, its missing parts supplied by reference TRBV18 and TRBJ1-2, is NAGVMQNPRHLVRRRGQEARLRCSPMKGHSHVYWYRQLPEEGLKFMVYLQKENIIDESGMPKERFSAEFPKEGPSILRIQQVVRGDSAAYFCASAPAGTGTYGYTFGSGTRLTVV.

This chain connects TRBV7-3 to TRBJ1-1; TRBD1 matches 12 bases. Germline V gene lookup returns CDR1 SGHTA and CDR2 FQGTGA. V lost 7 bases to trimming and J lost 11 bases; unmatched junction nucleotides: 14. The length of the CDR3 is 15 residues. The chain's CDR3 is CASTKTGTGGEKAFF. The DNA for the CDR3 is TGTGCCAGCACCAAAACCGGGACAGGGGGCGAAAAGGCTTTCTTT.

V is TRBV6-5 and J is TRBJ1-2, with a tentative D call TRBD1 (5 bases). This CDR3 is built from 13 residues. Trimming cost V 8 bases and J 7 bases, with 17 bases left between them. CDR1 and CDR2 (germline): MNHEY, SVGAGI. This chain's CDR3 is CASAGRQGSGYTF. CDR3 nucleotide sequence: TGTGCCAGCGCTGGGCGGCAGGGAAGTGGCTACACCTTC.

The CDR3 loop reads CASSSGTGSANLAKNIQYF. The CDR3 region has the DNA TGTGCCAGCTCGTCCGGGACAGGGTCCGCGAACTTAGCCAAAAACATTCAGTACTTC. V and J are TRBV18 and TRBJ2-4; 9 positions agree with TRBD1. Germline CDR1 reads KGHSH; CDR2 reads LQKENI. This CDR3 is built from 19 residues. V lost 6 bases and J lost 0; bases outside the gene matches: 15.

The chain is built from TRBV24-1 and TRBJ2-2; D gene uncertain. Trimming left V 3 bases short and J 6 bases short, with 13 bases between. Germline V CDR1 and CDR2: KGHDR, SFDVKD. The CDR3 covers 15 residues. CDR3 in amino acids: CATSDARQFPGELFF. The CDR3 DNA reads as TGTGCCACCAGTGATGCGAGGCAGTTCCCCGGGGAGCTGTTTTTT.

The chain recombines TRBV5-1 with TRBJ2-5, with 9 positions matching TRBD1. CDR3 length: 16 residues. V was pared by 3 bases and J by 1 base, with 7 bases of the junction left unmatched. Germline V lookup: CDR1 SGHRS, CDR2 YFSETQ. Here the CDR3 reads CASSWGQGGFQETQYF. In DNA, the CDR3 is TGCGCCAGCAGCTGGGGACAGGGCGGGTTCCAAGAGACCCAGTACTTC.

V gene TRBV5-1 combines with J gene TRBJ1-3; a weak D match, TRBD1 (6 bases). Trimming stripped 1 base from V and 0 bases from J, with 17 bases between. Germline V lookup: CDR1 SGHRS, CDR2 YFSETQ. This CDR3 has 18 amino acids. CDR3 sequence: CASSLWSGGLSSGNTIYF. CDR3 DNA sequence: TGCGCCAGCAGCTTGTGGTCGGGGGGCCTTAGCTCTGGAAACACCATATATTTT.

The chain is built from TRBV11-3 and TRBJ2-7; D gene uncertain. Trimming took 1 base from V and 2 from J, leaving 12 bases between them. The length of the CDR3 is 15 residues. Germline values: CDR1 SGHNT, CDR2 YENEEA. CDR3 nucleotide sequence: TGTGCCAGCAGCTTAGGCGCGTCCCTAACCTACGAGCAGTACTTC. It is translated as CASSLGASLTYEQYF.

The chain recombines TRBV11-2 with TRBJ2-7; 10 bases are shared with TRBD2. Germline trimming cut 5 bases from V and 6 bases from J; bases unmatched to any gene: 10. This CDR3 is 15 amino acids long. Germline CDR1 is SGHAT and CDR2 is FQNNGV. CDR3 DNA sequence: TGTGCCAGCAGCGAGCGACTAGCGGGCTCTGGCGAGCAGTACTTC. Amino acids: CASSERLAGSGEQYF.

DNA of the CDR3: TGCGCCAGCAGCTTTAACGGACAGAACTATGGCTACACCTTC. Its protein product is CASSFNGQNYGYTF. The chain uses TRBV5-1 and TRBJ1-2; tentatively, D is TRBD1 (6 bases). The V end was cut by 2 bases, the J end by 2 bases, with 10 bases between. There are 14 residues in the CDR3. Germline V gives CDR1 SGHRS, CDR2 YFSETQ.